This TCR beta chain was recorded in a study of T cells after yellow fever vaccination. It was through 5'RACE template switching that TCR cDNA was made, with a universal primer site and UMIs added. TCRdb recomputed calls from the 5' RACE reads with MiXCR, one row per CDR3 protein. The table lists about 370,000 distinct CDR3 sequences, around 10% of them singletons. Germline V gene data show CDR1 as LGHNA and CDR2 as YSLEER. The germline V and J ends were trimmed by 0 bases and 4 bases, with 11 bases remaining between them. The CDR3 sequence is 15 residues long. Broader study findings: From the bulk population, abundant clonotypes could contaminate and appear within FACS-sorted repertoires. Reappearance after the booster was seen for most primary-vaccination clones, at 95% to 98% CD4 and more than 80% CD8. Only a minor proportion of clonotypes was detected across both CD4 and CD8 compartments.

This clonotype has a handful of counts. Its antigen is still unknown. This rearrangement joins TRBV4-3 to TRBJ2-3; perhaps TRBD2 as D (6 bases). This sequence originates from a man between 18 and 35 years old who received the YFV17D yellow fever vaccine. Sequences were derived from PBMCs, sampled on the day of the first yellow fever vaccination. The CDR3 DNA is TGCGCCAGCAGCCAAGACGGAAGACTAGCAGATACGCAGTATTTT. Its protein is CASSQDGRLADTQYF.